This T cell receptor (beta chain) was recovered during a study of T cells in localized non-small cell lung cancer. With regard to this clone: Its antigen remains unknown.

Broader study findings: Uninvolved adjacent lung showed peak T cell clonality, exceeding tumor. Median around 62 top-100 tumor clones were shared with paired adjacent lung. Longer overall survival was associated with a higher density of T cells in the blood. Sequencing covered just one tumor region, so heterogeneity cannot be ruled out.

Sequencing used immunoSEQ multiplex PCR; TCRdb keeps in-frame clones, though not all of them. The table has more than 15,000 clones, 70% to 90% seen once. This CDR3 is built from 15 residues. Germline CDR1 and CDR2: SNHLY and FYNNEI. V was pared by 4 bases and J by 0 bases, with 9 bases between. The receptor comes from a male donor aged 60 or over with stage I lung adenocarcinoma. Sample: peripheral blood, taken before any cancer treatment. The gene calls are TRBV2 and TRBJ1-4; no clear D. In nucleotides, the CDR3 is TGTGCCAGCAGTGTCGGGCGGACAACTAATGAAAAACTGTTTTTT. Translated: CASSVGRTTNEKLFF.